A selection of T cell receptor beta chains follows, all from one sample in a study of T cells in Graves' hyperthyroidism and ophthalmopathy. One entry per CDR3 protein results from TCRdb running MiXCR on the multiplex PCR reads. Of 200,000 to 250,000 distinct CDR3 sequences detected, 15% to 20% appear once; the ten largest clones hold 28%. Specimen: blood. These receptors came from a young woman with Graves' ophthalmopathy. Each CDR3 is given with its conserved first and last residue. The D gene is left open where the match is weak. Clone size is stated in some rows and not others, as once, few, many or a class when expanded.

TRBV5-6	TRBJ1-1	many	13	NA	TGTGCCAGCAGCACCCAGGGTGGGACTGAAGCTTTCTTT	CASSTQGGTEAFF
TRBV7-9	TRBJ2-2	many	15	NA	TGTGCCAGCAGCCCGGGGGTGCTGAGCACCGGGGAGCTGTTTTTT	CASSPGVLSTGELFF
TRBV11-2	TRBJ2-5	many	15	NA	TGTGCCAGCAGCTTAGACAGGGGTAGGAAAGAGACCCAGTACTTC	CASSLDRGRKETQYF
TRBV29-1	TRBJ2-1	NA	19	TRBD2	TGCAGCGTCTCCTACCCCGGGCTAGCGGTAGGGCCGGGTGACAATGAGCAGTTCTTC	CSVSYPGLAVGPGDNEQFF
TRBV28	TRBJ1-5	many	12	NA	TGTGCCAGCAGTTTATCTGGTCAGCCCCAGCATTTT	CASSLSGQPQHF
TRBV7-2	TRBJ2-3	once	17	TRBD2	TGTGCCAGCAGCTCGCGACTAGCGGGAGAGGTCGCAGATACGCAGTATTTT	CASSSRLAGEVADTQYF
TRBV6-1	TRBJ2-7	many	17	NA	TGTGCCAGCAGTGAAGCGAGAGGAGCCCAGCGTTCCTACGAGCAGTACTTC	CASSEARGAQRSYEQYF
TRBV6-2/TRBV6-3	TRBJ2-7	many	14	TRBD1	TGTGCCAGCAGCGAGGACAGGGGGCGTTACGAGCAGTACTTC	CASSEDRGRYEQYF
TRBV2	TRBJ1-2	many	14	NA	TGTGCCAGCAGCGCAGGGAAGGCCAACTATGGCTACACCTTC	CASSAGKANYGYTF
TRBV7-2	TRBJ2-1	NA	21	TRBD2	TGTGCCAGCAGCTCCTCCCGAAGACTAGCGGGGGGGATCCGGGTTCGCAATGAGCAGTTCTTC	CASSSSRRLAGGIRVRNEQFF
TRBV3-1	TRBJ2-5	many	14	NA	TGTGCCAGCAGCCAAGGGTATCTCGGGGAGACCCAGTACTTC	CASSQGYLGETQYF
TRBV20-1	TRBJ2-1	many	15	NA	TGCAGTGCTAGATGGTGGCAGGCAAACTACAATGAGCAGTTCTTC	CSARWWQANYNEQFF
TRBV20-1	TRBJ2-7	many	14	TRBD1	TGCAGTGCTAGAGGGGACAGGGAATACTACGAGCAGTACTTC	CSARGDREYYEQYF
TRBV6-5	TRBJ2-7	many	15	TRBD2	TGTGCCAGCAGTTACTCGAGGACTAGTATAGACGAGCAGTACTTC	CASSYSRTSIDEQYF
TRBV19	TRBJ2-1	few	16	NA	TGTGCCAGTAGTATAGACACATTGCGGGACAAAAATGAGCAGTTCTTC	CASSIDTLRDKNEQFF
TRBV10-3	TRBJ1-2	many	13	NA	TGTGCCATCAGTGAGCTAGAGTTCTATGGCTACACCTTC	CAISELEFYGYTF
TRBV30	TRBJ2-3	many	14	TRBD2	TGTGCCTGGAGTAACAGCGGGAGCCCAGATACGCAGTATTTT	CAWSNSGSPDTQYF
TRBV7-3	TRBJ2-1	many	20	TRBD2	TGTGCCAGCAGCTTAGGGACTAGCGGGAGGGCCCCTGTCCCCCCTAATGAGCAGTTCTTC	CASSLGTSGRAPVPPNEQFF
TRBV6-1	TRBJ1-2	few	13	NA	TGTGCCAGCATAAGGGGGTCGGGCAATGGCTACACCTTC	CASIRGSGNGYTF
TRBV11-2	TRBJ2-1	many	15	NA	TGTGCCAGCAGCCCCGGCTCAGTGGGGGTAGATGAGCAGTTCTTC	CASSPGSVGVDEQFF
TRBV20-1	TRBJ1-1	NA	13	NA	TGCAGTGCTAGAGATCGGTGGGATACTGAAGCTTTCTTT	CSARDRWDTEAFF
TRBV15	TRBJ2-7	NA	13	TRBD2	TGTGCCACCAGCACAGGGAGGGCCTACGAGCAGTACTTC	CATSTGRAYEQYF
TRBV15	TRBJ2-5	many	13	NA	TGTGCCACCGGCATAAAGGCCCGAGAGACCCAGTACTTC	CATGIKARETQYF
TRBV3-1	TRBJ2-1	many	16	TRBD2	TGTGCCAGCAGCCAAGTTAGTCGGGGGGAAGGGGCTGAGCAGTTCTTC	CASSQVSRGEGAEQFF
TRBV5-1	TRBJ2-2	many	13	NA	TGCGCCAGCAGCCCACAGGGTTTCGGGGAGCTGTTTTTT	CASSPQGFGELFF
TRBV11-1	TRBJ2-7	many	14	NA	TGTGCCAGCAGCCTCATAAGCAGGGGACACGAGCAGTACTTC	CASSLISRGHEQYF
TRBV6-1	TRBJ2-1	NA	13	NA	TGTGCCAGCAGTATCCAGTGGGACGGACAGCAGTTCTTC	CASSIQWDGQQFF
TRBV2	TRBJ2-1	many	21	TRBD2	TGTGCCAGCAGAAGACAAAAGGGACTAGCGGGAACAGATAACTCCTACAATGAGCAGTTCTTC	CASRRQKGLAGTDNSYNEQFF
TRBV25-1	TRBJ2-7	NA	17	NA	TGTGCCAGCAGTGAACTACATCCCGGGACGGCTTCCTACGAGCAGTACTTC	CASSELHPGTASYEQYF
TRBV3-1	TRBJ2-5	many	12	NA	TGTGCCAGCAGCCAGGGCCAAGAGACCCAGTACTTC	CASSQGQETQYF
TRBV29-1	TRBJ2-5	many	16	NA	TGCAGCGTTGACCACCCTAACGACAGATTCCAAGAGACCCAGTACTTC	CSVDHPNDRFQETQYF
TRBV7-8	TRBJ2-5	many	17	TRBD2	TGTGCCAGCAGCTTCCCCCCGGGACTAGCGGGAGAAGAGACCCAGTACTTC	CASSFPPGLAGEETQYF
TRBV6-5	TRBJ2-5	many	16	TRBD1	TGTGCCAGCAGTTACCGTTCTGGGACAGCCCAAGAGACCCAGTACTTC	CASSYRSGTAQETQYF
TRBV7-9	TRBJ2-2	NA	16	TRBD2	TGTGCCAGCAGCTCTGGGACTAGCGGAGACACCGGGGAGCTGTTTTTT	CASSSGTSGDTGELFF
TRBV6-1	TRBJ1-2	many	14	NA	TGTGCCAGCAGTTCGTCTGGGGGCGACTATGGCTACACCTTC	CASSSSGGDYGYTF
TRBV20-1	TRBJ2-5	many	13	NA	TGCAGTGCTAGGCGGACTCTGCAAGAGACCCAGTACTTC	CSARRTLQETQYF
TRBV30	TRBJ1-2	few	17	TRBD1	TGTGCCTGGAGTTCCAGTTACCGGGACAGGGCCTTCTATGGCTACACCTTC	CAWSSSYRDRAFYGYTF
TRBV6-2/TRBV6-3	TRBJ2-1	few	18	TRBD1	TGTGCCAGCAGCCCAAAAAAAGAGCCCGGGACAGGGAGTCGTGAGCAGTTCTTC	CASSPKKEPGTGSREQFF
TRBV19	TRBJ2-7	NA	15	TRBD1	TGTGCCAGTAGTATCCGGGACAGGGTTCTCTACGAGCAGTACTTC	CASSIRDRVLYEQYF
TRBV2	TRBJ2-4	many	15	NA	TGTGCCAGCAGTGAATGGGCGGGACCAGCAAACATTCAGTACTTC	CASSEWAGPANIQYF
TRBV9	TRBJ2-7	NA	14	NA	TGTGCCAGCAGTCCGGGGGTTGACCTCTACGAGCAGTACTTC	CASSPGVDLYEQYF
TRBV7-2	TRBJ2-7	NA	12	NA	TGTGCCAGCAGCAGACAGGGAGGCGAGCAGTACTTC	CASSRQGGEQYF
TRBV29-1	TRBJ2-7	many	20	NA	TGCAGCGTTGGGGGGACAGGGCGTTCGGTAGGAGCGGGAGATTCCTACGAGCAGTACTTC	CSVGGTGRSVGAGDSYEQYF
TRBV5-1	TRBJ1-5	NA	15	NA	TGTGCCAGCAGCTTGGGAGGGCAGGGGAAAGAGCCCCAGCATTTT	CASSLGGQGKEPQHF
TRBV29-1	TRBJ1-6	many	14	NA	TGCAGCGTTGAAAATAGGGGAGTGCCTTCACCCCTCCACTTT	CSVENRGVPSPLHF
TRBV11-2	TRBJ2-7	many	13	TRBD2	TGTGCCAGCAGCCAAGGACTAGTCCGCGAGCAGTACTTC	CASSQGLVREQYF
TRBV19	TRBJ1-5	many	14	NA	TGTGCCAGTAGCAGGGTTTCGAGCAATCAGCCCCAGCATTTT	CASSRVSSNQPQHF
TRBV3-1	TRBJ1-1	many	12	NA	TGTGCCAGCAGGGACGCGTTCACTGAAGCTTTCTTT	CASRDAFTEAFF
TRBV2	TRBJ1-1	many	11	NA	TGTGCCAGCAGGGTGACAGGTGAAGCTTTCTTT	CASRVTGEAFF
TRBV6-5	TRBJ2-3	few	15	NA	TGTGCCAGCAGTTACCCTGGACAGAGCACAGATACGCAGTATTTT	CASSYPGQSTDTQYF
TRBV5-1	TRBJ2-1	NA	16	TRBD2	TGCGCCAGCAGTTTCCCCGGGACTAGCGGGAGCAATGAGCAGTTCTTC	CASSFPGTSGSNEQFF
TRBV20-1	TRBJ2-7	NA	15	TRBD2	TGCAGTGCTCAGACTAGCGGGGGGGGAGGAGACGAGCAGTACTTC	CSAQTSGGGGDEQYF
TRBV18	TRBJ2-7	many	15	TRBD1	TGTGCCAGCTCACCATCGACAGGGGTGTCCTACGAGCAGTACTTC	CASSPSTGVSYEQYF
TRBV6-5	TRBJ1-1	many	14	NA	TGTGCCAGCAGTTACTGGGGAAAGGACACTGAAGCTTTCTTT	CASSYWGKDTEAFF
TRBV19	TRBJ2-2	many	13	TRBD1	TGTGCCAGTATTAATCAGGGGGCCGGGGAGCTGTTTTTT	CASINQGAGELFF
TRBV18	TRBJ1-1	many	14	NA	TGTGCCAGCTCGCCAAAAACGAGGGCAACTGAAGCTTTCTTT	CASSPKTRATEAFF
TRBV10-3	TRBJ2-1	many	15	TRBD2	TGTGCCATCAATGAACGGGGAGGGACCTACAATGAGCAGTTCTTC	CAINERGGTYNEQFF
TRBV20-1	TRBJ2-7	many	15	NA	TGCAGTGCTAGAGATCAAGACAGTAGCTCCTACGAGCAGTACTTC	CSARDQDSSSYEQYF